Listed here are 18 T cell receptor beta chains from one sample, sequenced in a study of neurological immune-mediated disorders. MiXCR, applied by TCRdb to the 5' RACE reads, yields one record per CDR3 protein. The sample has 65,000 to 75,000 distinct CDR3 sequences; over 4% are singletons. The sequenced sample consisted of PBMCs. These receptors came from a human donor with multiple sclerosis. The donor label of this sample is uncertain.

This clonotype was seen repeatedly, ten times or more. The chain carries TRBV20-1 and TRBJ2-2; D is perhaps TRBD1 (6 bases). This CDR3 is 16 amino acids long. Trimming pared 6 bases from V and 6 bases from J, leaving 23 bases between. Germline V lookup: CDR1 DFQATT, CDR2 SNEGSKA (reference sequence). CDR3 sequence (DNA): TGCAGTGCCCAAAACCCAGGGGCGGGCTGGGCCGGGGAGCTGTTTTTT. Translated: CSAQNPGAGWAGELFF.

The gene calls are TRBV20-1 and TRBJ2-7, with 9 bases fitting TRBD2. The CDR3 runs to 14 residues. V dropped 2 bases and J dropped 4; count of bases not matched to a gene: 6. Germline lookup yields CDR1 DFQATT and CDR2 SNEGSKA (reference sequence). Here the CDR3 DNA reads TGCAGTGCTAGACAAAGCGGGGGGCTATACGAGCAGTACTTC. The encoded protein is CSARQSGGLYEQYF.

This clonotype was recorded at least ten times. The chain joins TRBV5-1 to TRBJ1-2; no clear D. Germline V gene sequence: CDR1 SGHRS, CDR2 YFSETQ. V dropped 0 bases and J dropped 4 bases, with 10 bases sitting between them. There are 14 residues in the CDR3. DNA of the CDR3: TGCGCCAGCAGCTTGGGGACGGACCCCTATGGCTACACCTTC. It translates to CASSLGTDPYGYTF.

This clonotype was counted between two and nine times. This rearrangement joins TRBV6-6 to TRBJ2-3; D is unresolved. The CDR3 consists of 14 residues. Germline values: CDR1 MNHNY, CDR2 SVGAGI (reference sequence). Trimming removed 4 bases from V and 0 bases from J, with 8 bases in between. The CDR3 DNA is TGTGCCAGCAGTTCCTATGGGAGCACAGATACGCAGTATTTT. It translates to CASSSYGSTDTQYF.

This clonotype appeared many times. The chain is built from TRBV18 and TRBJ1-1, with D uncertain. Trimming removed 6 bases at V and 7 bases at J, with 15 bases between. The CDR3 totals 13 residues. From germline, CDR1 is KGHSH and CDR2 LQKENI. The CDR3 coding sequence is TGTGCCAGCTCCCGGGCCGAGCTCGTTGAAGCTTTCTTT. Encoded protein: CASSRAELVEAFF.

This clonotype was counted ten times or more. The chain carries TRBV5-4 and TRBJ2-3; D perhaps matches TRBD2 (5 bases). This CDR3 has 16 amino acids. CDR1 is SGHNT, CDR2 YYREEE, per germline (reference sequence). V lost 4 bases, J lost 5 bases, and 20 bases lay in between. CDR3 sequence: CASSPKGLRGVDTQYF. In DNA form, the CDR3 reads TGTGCCAGCAGCCCGAAAGGACTGAGAGGTGTAGATACGCAGTATTTT.

This clonotype was detected many times. The rearrangement joins TRBV7-8 to TRBJ2-1, with a tentative D call TRBD1 (7 bases). Trimming removed 4 bases from V and 3 bases from J, with 10 bases in between. Germline assignment: CDR1 SGHVS and CDR2 FQNEAQ. This CDR3 contains 14 residues. This chain's CDR3 is CASSSRGDYNEQFF. As DNA, the CDR3 is TGTGCCAGCAGCTCCAGGGGGGACTACAATGAGCAGTTCTTC.

Ten or more counts support this clonotype. The V call is TRBV5-1, the J call TRBJ2-1; the match to TRBD2 covers 12 bases. After removal of 3 bases from V and 7 bases from J, the junction contained 8 bases not matched to a gene. Germline values: CDR1 SGHRS, CDR2 YFSETQ. This CDR3 is built from 16 residues. For the CDR3, the DNA is TGCGCCAGCAGCTACCTTACTAGCGGGGGGTATAATGAGCAGTTCTTC. The encoded protein is CASSYLTSGGYNEQFF.

This clonotype was found many times. The CDR3 sequence: CASSLGQGSTDTQYF. The CDR3 region has the DNA TGCGCCAGCAGCTTGGGACAGGGAAGCACAGATACGCAGTATTTT. This sequence joins TRBV5-1 and TRBJ2-3; 7 bases fit TRBD1. With 0 bases clipped from V and 0 bases from J, the junction kept 1 base outside the gene matches. Germline V gives CDR1 SGHRS, CDR2 YFSETQ. This CDR3 is built from 15 residues.

The table lists this clonotype with many counts. V gene TRBV3-1 combines with J gene TRBJ1-2; D unresolved. The V gene's germline CDR1 is LGHDT and CDR2 YNNKEL (reference sequence). This CDR3 has 15 residues. V was shortened by 4 bases and J by 4 bases, with 16 bases between the two germline ends. In DNA, the CDR3 is TGTGCCAGCAGCCTCAGATCGACTCTTCGCTATGGCTACACCTTC. Its translation: CASSLRSTLRYGYTF.

This clonotype has more than one count but fewer than ten. J is TRBJ1-5 and V is TRBV20-1, with a weak D call TRBD1 (6 bases). The CDR3 covers 16 residues. CDR1 DFQATT and CDR2 SNEGSKA come from the germline V gene (reference sequence). Trimming took off 2 bases at V and 4 bases at J, with 18 bases between the two ends. DNA of the CDR3: TGCAGTGCTAGATCAGGGAAGGGACACGATAATCAGCCCCAGCATTTT. Translated, it gives CSARSGKGHDNQPQHF.

This clonotype appeared many times. V and J are TRBV20-1 and TRBJ2-7; TRBD2 aligns across 8 bases. The CDR3 has 12 residues. CDR1 and CDR2 (germline): DFQATT, SNEGSKA (reference sequence). Trimming took 6 bases from V and 2 from J; bases not matched to a gene: 3. The CDR3 DNA reads TGCAGTGCCCGGGGACTAGCCTACGAGCAGTACTTC. Protein: CSARGLAYEQYF.

This clonotype was seen repeatedly, ten times or more. The J gene is TRBJ2-7, the V gene TRBV5-1, with TRBD1 matching 12 bases. This CDR3 region has 15 residues. The germline V gene has CDR1 SGHRS and CDR2 YFSETQ. Trimming cost V 7 bases and J 4 bases; bases outside gene matches: 9. The CDR3 region is CASESGTGGRYEQYF. CDR3 coding DNA: TGCGCCAGCGAGTCGGGGACAGGGGGCCGATACGAGCAGTACTTC. Variable domain in full (rest from reference TRBV5-1 and TRBJ2-7): KAGVTQTPRYLIKTRGQQVTLSCSPISGHRSVSWYQQTPGQGLQFLFEYFSETQRNKGNFPGRFSGRQFSNSRSEMNVSTLELGDSALYLCASESGTGGRYEQYFGPGTRLTVT.

Many counts were recorded for this clonotype. The rearrangement uses TRBV27 and TRBJ2-1, with 9 bases matching TRBD2. This CDR3 spans 15 amino acids. Germline V gene sequence: CDR1 MNHEY, CDR2 SMNVEV (reference sequence). J gave up 8 bases and V 2 bases, and 7 bases lay outside the gene matches. The DNA for the CDR3 is TGTGCCAGCAGTTTAAGCGGGGGGCTCGAGGATGAGCAGTTCTTC. Encoded protein: CASSLSGGLEDEQFF.

This clonotype was seen at least ten times. This chain connects TRBV5-1 to TRBJ1-1, with D possibly matching TRBD1 (5 bases). Germline CDR1 is SGHRS and CDR2 is YFSETQ. Trimming took off 3 bases at V and 3 bases at J, with 12 bases between the two ends. The CDR3 totals 14 residues. CDR3 DNA sequence: TGCGCCAGCAGCTCGGGACCGCTGGACACTGAAGCTTTCTTT. Its translation is CASSSGPLDTEAFF.

This clonotype was seen at least ten times. The V call is TRBV27, the J call TRBJ1-4; possible D gene TRBD1, 6 bases. The germline V gene has CDR1 MNHEY and CDR2 SMNVEV (reference sequence). V lost 5 bases and J 5 bases, leaving 15 bases between the germline ends. CDR3 length equals 15 residues. CDR3 amino acids: CASSLEGGGNEKLFF. As DNA, the CDR3 is TGTGCCAGCAGTCTCGAAGGGGGGGGGAATGAAAAACTGTTTTTT.

This clonotype was seen more than once but under ten times. The chain recombines TRBV20-1 with TRBJ1-1; D perhaps matches TRBD1 (6 bases). Germline assignment: CDR1 DFQATT and CDR2 SNEGSKA (reference sequence). V was clipped by 1 base and J by 4 bases, with 19 bases between them. The CDR3 totals 16 residues. CDR3 sequence (DNA): TGCAGTGCTAGAGCCCCCGGGACATCTGGGGGCACTGAAGCTTTCTTT. This sequence encodes CSARAPGTSGGTEAFF.

This clonotype occurred many times. The chain uses TRBV29-1 and TRBJ2-1, with 9 bases lining up with TRBD1. The CDR3 is made up of 13 amino acids. In germline, CDR1 is SQVTM, CDR2 ANQGSEA. Trimming cost V 7 bases and J 8 bases; bases outside gene matches: 9. The CDR3 reads CSATGQGFYEQFF. For the CDR3, the DNA is TGCAGCGCGACGGGACAGGGATTTTATGAGCAGTTCTTC.